Reported below is one TCR beta chain. Sequencing was performed with immunoSEQ multiplex PCR; in TCRdb, only in-frame clones are kept and a portion is missing. The sample includes approximately 86,000 clones, over 85% of them seen just once. This sample stems from a study of control samples from healthy donors and cancer patients. Germline CDR1 is ENHRY and CDR2 is SYGVKD. This CDR3 is 12 amino acids long. Losses at the gene ends were 11 bases for V and 4 bases for J; bases not matched to a gene: 7. V usage is TRBV10-3 and J usage is TRBJ1-1; TRBD1 matches at 7 bases. This TCR was recovered from a woman aged 25 to 45 in good health. Specimen: blood. CDR3 protein: CAVTSGGTEAFF. For the CDR3, the DNA is TGTGCCGTAACTTCAGGGGGCACTGAAGCTTTCTTT.